This T cell receptor (beta chain) was profiled in a study of cytomegalovirus exposure and HLA in healthy donors (dated by TCRdb to 2015 to 2018). Background for the entire study: An earlier analysis of approximately 600 of the donors reported more than 250 Gb of sequence data and around 120 million unique TCR beta sequences from some 180 million T cells. The study combined high-throughput TCR immunosequencing, statistical association of individual TCRs with disease status, and machine learning to predict cytomegalovirus infection status. The study was designed to test whether signatures of past pathogen exposure could be identified by cataloging public T cell receptors. In the later analysis, no new phenotypic data were used to find candidate immune exposures; instead, reliance was placed on TCR beta sequences and their occurrence across donors. Every repertoire in the discovery cohort had been generated on one and the same sequencing platform. HLA typing covered class I and class II loci at four-digit resolution. In addition to the first cohort of roughly 670 subjects, a separate validation cohort of 100 to 150 different subjects was used. To decide whether each TCR beta V gene segment behaved as functional or pseudogenic, an earlier analysis of some 580 of the donors relied on high-throughput TCR beta sequencing. Donor age, sex, ethnicity and CMV serostatus were compiled alongside the repertoire data. An early release that covered about 600 HLA-typed donors contained approximately 300 gigabases of sequencing data and tens of millions of unique TCR sequences. In a later analysis, previously published TCR beta repertoires from 670 or so donors were re-analyzed and high-resolution HLA genotyping was added so that TCR occurrence patterns could be studied. Typing coverage varied by locus: roughly 629-630 donors for A, B, C, DRB1 and DQB1; 500 to 550 for DQA1; around 610 for DPA1; about 450 for DPB1. Of the approximately 370 genotyped donors, less than 90% were placed in the genetic ancestry cluster associated with self-reported Caucasian donors. About 5 DR-DQ haplotypes were handled as single units for association and clustering, since linkage in the cohort was strong. On average, roughly 240,000 unique TCR beta nucleotide sequences were sequenced per donor among more than 350 genotyped donors of the cohort, with roughly 20% of those sequences being non-productive. A later genetic analysis used genome-wide SNP genotypes for about 65% of the 666 donors, treating that subset as a discovery cohort. Using immunosequencing, the study profiled T cell repertoires from 500 to 800 subjects and related those repertoires to cytomegalovirus serostatus. General findings and caveats noted by the study authors: Correlated functional status among segregating V segments might be attributable to linkage disequilibrium, but an unknown experimental factor could not be ruled out. According to a later analysis, parvovirus B19, influenza, CMV and Epstein-Barr virus appeared linked to several top co-occurrence clusters. A cluster of highly shared sequence variants was judged likely to be a technical artifact of the sequencing pipeline. In a later analysis, HLA-associated TCR beta chains showed more clonal expansion and lower generation probabilities than non-associated chains that were equally common. Because counts were too low, roughly 18 rarely observed V segments, including chromosome 9 orphons, were left out of the earlier analysis of over 550 of the donors. This cohort had only TCR beta chains sequenced, and the lack of alpha or paired-chain data limited which features could be detected. According to a later genetic analysis, donors in an Asian-associated ancestry cluster had fewer N-insertions in productive TCRs than the approximately 650-donor mean. It was suggested by the authors that the approach could potentially be generalized to other disease states and immunological phenotypes. In a later analysis, the rate of TCR association differed among HLA loci, with DRB1 alleles having the most associated TCRs and HLA-C alleles having the fewest. A further reported finding was that TCR beta sequences accurately predicted the HLA-A and HLA-B alleles for most subjects in the first cohort. HLA typing was unavailable for some donors at each locus, so association tests used only the typed subset. Across donors, most TCR sequences were observed very rarely, whereas some public TCRs were present in many individuals. Some IMGT-functional V segments, including TRBV6-2 and TRBV6-3, could not be distinguished by the 87-base-pair reads and were therefore excluded. CMV serostatus was the only immune exposure information available for the cohort. Assigning TCR associations to individual alleles was difficult when HLA alleles, especially DR and DQ, strongly co-occurred. In vitro tests confirmed that a few of the cytomegalovirus-associated TCR beta chains recognize cytomegalovirus antigens. Cytomegalovirus status was reported to be diagnosed by the classifier with high specificity and sensitivity in both the original and validation cohorts. According to a later analysis, most CMV-associated TCR beta chains appeared to be HLA-restricted, and the HLA associations seemed to be driven largely by CMV exposure. A total of 150 to 200 TCR beta chains were listed by the study as associated with cytomegalovirus. Roughly uniform sequencing depth across donors was assumed in presence/absence analyses, although this assumption may not hold. V-gene and J-gene trimming of TCR beta chains was associated with a missense DCLRE1C variant in a later genetic analysis, and the association was replicated in an independent cohort. A later analysis associated about 17,000 TCR beta sequences with specific HLA alleles at a false discovery rate of 0.05. Broadly in line with IMGT annotations, most TCR beta V segments showed up in productive rearrangements about 90% or about 30% of the time in an earlier analysis of approximately 640 of the donors.

The cohort was made up of roughly 670 healthy bone marrow donors. At the time of sampling, every cohort member was nominally healthy, though immune exposures that went unrecorded were likely present. The donor tested CMV seropositive, placing the donor among the 250 to 350 seropositive members of the cohort. A peripheral blood sample was provided by each donor, and peripheral blood mononuclear cells were used for TCR beta sequencing. The Qiagen DNeasy Blood Extraction Kit was used to extract genomic DNA from the blood cell samples. On this clone: Its antigen has not been determined. Per-base qualities were not stored, and no clone one base away is much larger.

Its CDR3 holds 14 amino acids, cysteine through phenylalanine. Solely the CDR3 DNA is kept, with 42 bases framed from the first base. The junction carries 10 bases between V and J, which are trimmed by 0 bases and 8 bases respectively. Sequences SEHNR (CDR1) and FQNEAQ (CDR2) are obtained from the germline V gene (reference sequence). The library was obtained by the immunoSEQ multiplex PCR assay. The multiplex PCR relied on a mix of 60 forward primers for TCR Vbeta segments and 13 reverse primers for TCR Jbeta segments. The CDR3 region of rearranged TCR beta genes was amplified from genomic DNA by a multiplex PCR assay. The Illumina HiSeq System was used to sequence the amplified TCR beta libraries as 87-base-pair reads. In the authors' own workflow: A later analysis counted tens of millions of unique TCR beta chains across the approximately 700 repertoires, and about 10 million of these chains were shared by at least two donors. Raw reads were error-corrected and collapsed into unique sequences by a nearest-neighbor algorithm in which closely related sequences were merged to remove PCR and sequencing errors. To assign V, D and J gene segments, CDR3 sequences were aligned to IMGT reference sequences. For a sequence to be retained, at least a six-nucleotide match to both a V gene segment and a J gene segment was required. Rearrangements were classified as productive when the CDR3 lacked stop codons and remained in frame with V and J, and all other rearrangements were classified as non-productive. CDR3 was defined by IMGT convention, running from the second conserved V-encoded cysteine to the conserved J-encoded phenylalanine. The earlier analysis of 500 to 750 of the donors excluded any sequence lacking an unambiguous match to a single V gene segment. An earlier analysis of around 600 of the donors classified V segments as functional when productive rearrangements were above 56.7% and as segregating when the standard deviation between donors was above 5%. A statistical classification framework was built for diagnosing cytomegalovirus status from the catalog of TCR beta chain sequences. In a later analysis, TCR nucleotide sequences were compared against IMGT/GENE-DB human TR gene sequences so that V and J genes could be assigned. Using the TCRdist pipeline, a later analysis assigned CDR3 sequences along with most-parsimonious VDJ recombination scenarios. In a later analysis, every TCR beta chain was defined by the combination of its CDR3 amino acid sequence and its V-gene family, and reads without a unique V-gene family were dropped. To address suspected cross-contamination and a sequencing artifact, a later analysis removed roughly 640 highly shared, low-generation-probability nucleotide sequences. For each public chain, a later analysis derived a clonal expansion index from normalized ranks of inferred template counts within each repertoire. In a later analysis, generation probabilities were computed using a VDJ recombination model fitted to out-of-frame rearrangements, and the results were checked against IGoR. Hypergeometric tests were used in a later analysis to score TCR-TCR, TCR-HLA and TCR-CMV co-occurrence, with a repertoire-size bias correction applied to the TCR pairs. False discovery rates were estimated in a later analysis by permuting HLA or CMV assignments 20 times. In a later analysis, co-occurring TCRs were grouped using DBSCAN, and TCRdist sequence similarity was added for clustering within HLA-allele-positive subsets. Repertoires with fewer than 30,000 or more than 120,000 public chains, plus five repertoires with anomalous nucleotide sharing, were excluded from co-occurrence clustering. This is the immuneACCESS table as TCRdb keeps it, with only in-frame sequences that have V and J called. A part of the clones is gone; compared with another copy, unresolved V genes explain less than half, and the rest is unexplained. V, J and clone size derive from that table, while D and trimming were established from the DNA sequence. Counted in this sample were under 130,000 clones; 12% of them appeared once. The leading ten clones occupy 16% of the sample.

The chain uses TRBV7-9 and TRBJ1-4; TRBD1 is a weak D gene call, 5 bases matching. The sample consisted of PBMCs. The TCR comes from a man aged 35 to 55 in good health and CMV-seropositive. CDR3 reads: CASSLAGDSEKLFF. The DNA is TGTGCCAGCAGCTTAGCAGGGGATTCGGAAAAACTGTTTTTT.